Detailed here is one TCR beta chain. The sample is drawn from a study of blood T cell repertoires in COVID-19. Across the whole study: Researchers got acute and convalescent COVID-19 samples from the United States, Italy and Spain.

Those enrolled, adults aged about 18 to 95 years, came from around 25 US areas. Participant reports of clinical history set cohort assignment. CDR3 length: 13 amino acids. Trimming left V 1 base short and J 2 bases short, with 6 bases between. From germline, CDR1 is SGHNT and CDR2 YENEEA. Some clones are missing from TCRdb's copy, which holds only in-frame ones; the method was immunoSEQ multiplex PCR. Among nearly 250,000 clones listed, roughly 85% were seen once. This chain joins TRBV11-3 and TRBJ2-7; D not resolved. This TCR was recovered from a woman aged 45-59 years with acute COVID-19. The sample comprised PBMCs or T cells enriched from blood (not recorded which). The CDR3 bases are TGTGCCAGCAGCTTAGCCTCCGCCTACGAGCAGTACTTC. Residues: CASSLASAYEQYF. Complete variable domain (other parts from reference TRBV11-3 and TRBJ2-7): EAGVVQSPRYKIIEKKQPVAFWCNPISGHNTLYWYLQNLGQGPELLIRYENEEAVDDSQLPKDRFSAERLKGVDSTLKIQPAELGDSAVYLCASSLASAYEQYFGPGTRLTVT.